This T cell receptor beta chain was retrieved from a study of shared clonotypes between healthy human individuals. On the study more broadly: Ranging from 18 to 49 in age, donors were two women and a few men.

Some clones are missing from TCRdb's copy, which holds only in-frame ones; the method was immunoSEQ multiplex PCR. The profile shows about 2 million clones, over 85% of them singletons. Healthy adults negative for HIV, lacking recent acute infections or vaccinations, served as donors. A split of CD4+ cells into CD45RA+ naive and CD45RA-negative memory subsets was performed. The CDR3 loop spans 13 amino acids. Germline V lookup: CDR1 SGHDN, CDR2 FVKESK. V was pared by 4 bases and J by 5 bases, with 11 bases between. This sequence joins TRBV14 and TRBJ2-5; D not resolved. The material sequenced was naive CD4+ T cells sorted from blood. Subset in this sample: CD45RA+ positively selected. This receptor was identified in a man between 18 and 29 years old in good health. Here the CDR3 DNA reads TGTGCCAGCAGCCTCCGCTTTTCGGAGACCCAGTACTTC. This encodes CASSLRFSETQYF. The whole variable domain, remainder taken from reference TRBV14 and TRBJ2-5, is EAGVTQFPSHSVIEKGQTVTLRCDPISGHDNLYWYRRVMGKEIKFLLHFVKESKQDESGMPNNRFLAERTGGTYSTLKVQPAELEDSGVYFCASSLRFSETQYFGPGTRLLVL.